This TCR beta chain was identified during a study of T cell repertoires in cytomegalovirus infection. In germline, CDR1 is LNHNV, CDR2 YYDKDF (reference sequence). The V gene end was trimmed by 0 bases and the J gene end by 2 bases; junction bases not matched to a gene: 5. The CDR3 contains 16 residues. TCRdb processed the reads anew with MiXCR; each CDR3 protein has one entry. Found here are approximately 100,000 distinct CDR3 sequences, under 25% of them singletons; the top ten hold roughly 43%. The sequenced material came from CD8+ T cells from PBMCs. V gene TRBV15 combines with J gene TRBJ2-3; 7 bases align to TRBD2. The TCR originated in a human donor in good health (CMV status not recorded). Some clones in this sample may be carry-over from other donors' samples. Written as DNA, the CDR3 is TGTGCCACCAGCAGAGATAAGCGGGAATACACAGATACGCAGTATTTT. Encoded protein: CATSRDKREYTDTQYF.